A single sample is the source of the 26 T cell receptor beta chains below, sequenced in a study of blood T cells in healthy people across ages (dated by TCRdb to about 2015). The library was produced with 5' RACE. Instrument on record: Illumina HiSeq 2500. The second PCR ran for about 7 to 11 cycles and used a J-beta primer mix along with a sample-barcoded 5' primer. TCRdb reprocessed the public reads (quality trimming at Q25 with fastp, clone calling with MiXCR) and kept in-frame beta chains. One record per CDR3 amino acid sequence lists the most common genes and DNA. Present in this sample are about 1.8 million distinct CDR3 sequences, about 50% of which were seen just once. The top ten hold less than 2.5% of the sample. Sequenced: blood. The receptors shown here come from a woman aged 40 to 49 in good health.

This clonotype appeared a few times. The V gene is TRBV9, the J gene TRBJ2-1, with D perhaps matching TRBD1 (7 bases). The CDR3 has 15 amino acids. V gave up 0 bases and J gave up 4 bases, with 11 bases separating them. The V gene's germline CDR1 is SGDLS and CDR2 YYNGEE. CDR3 DNA: TGTGCCAGCAGCGTAGGCGGGACAGTATACAATGAGCAGTTCTTC. Translated, it gives CASSVGGTVYNEQFF.

This clonotype showed up just a few times. This rearrangement joins TRBV7-2 to TRBJ2-7; D could derive from TRBD1 or TRBD2 (6 bases each). There are 15 residues in the CDR3. Germline CDR1 and CDR2: SGHTA and FQGNSA. V lost 5 bases and J 0 bases, leaving 14 bases between the germline ends. The DNA for the CDR3 is TGTGCCAGCAGCCGCACGGGGGCCGGCTCCTACGAGCAGTACTTC. Translated: CASSRTGAGSYEQYF.

This clonotype was seen only once. This chain joins TRBV24-1 and TRBJ2-1; no clear D gene. The germline V gene encodes CDR1 KGHDR and CDR2 SFDVKD. Trimming removed 3 bases from V and 2 bases from J, with 10 bases in between. The CDR3 totals 15 residues. The CDR3 DNA reads as TGTGCCACCAGTGATCAGACCCCGCCCTACAATGAGCAGTTCTTC. Translation gives CATSDQTPPYNEQFF.

This clonotype was seen more than once but under ten times. The J gene is TRBJ2-1, the V gene TRBV5-6; the match to TRBD2 covers 9 bases. J was trimmed by 7 bases and V by 1 base; bases with no gene match: 3. CDR1 and CDR2 (germline): SGHDT, YYEEEE. This CDR3 is built from 14 residues. The CDR3 DNA follows: TGTGCCAGCAGCTTGCCGACTAGCGGTAATGAGCAGTTCTTC. Translating gives CASSLPTSGNEQFF.

The chain has TRBV7-6 and TRBJ2-1; 9 bases align to TRBD1. Germline V gene lookup returns CDR1 SGHVS and CDR2 FNYEAQ. V shed 5 bases and J 10 bases; nucleotides not matched to a gene: 12. The CDR3 extends over 15 amino acids. As DNA, the CDR3 is TGTGCCAGCAGCCGCGGGACAGGGATTTTGGACGAGCAGTTCTTC. Its protein product is CASSRGTGILDEQFF. Based on the CDR3 plus reference TRBV7-6 and TRBJ2-1, the full variable domain is GAGVSQSPRYKVTKRGQDVALRCDPISGHVSLYWYRQALGQGPEFLTYFNYEAQQDKSGLPNDRFSAERPEGSISTLTIQRTEQRDSAMYRCASSRGTGILDEQFFGPGTRLTVL.

The chain uses TRBV5-1 and TRBJ2-5; D perhaps matches TRBD1 (5 bases). The CDR3 runs to 14 residues. Trimming removed 4 bases from V and 5 bases from J, with 15 bases in between. CDR1 is SGHRS, CDR2 YFSETQ, per germline. CDR3 DNA: TGCGCCAGCAGCCCGGAAGGGGTGTGGGAGACCCAGTACTTC. Encoded protein: CASSPEGVWETQYF.

The V and J genes are TRBV27 and TRBJ2-7; 11 positions agree with TRBD2. The germline CDR1 and CDR2 sequences are MNHEY and SMNVEV (reference sequence). CDR3 length equals 15 residues. Trimming took 5 bases from V and 3 from J; bases not matched to a gene: 6. CDR3 in amino acids: CASSPTSGVHYEQYF. In DNA, the CDR3 is TGTGCCAGCAGTCCGACTAGCGGGGTACACTACGAGCAGTACTTC.

This chain uses TRBV5-1 with TRBJ1-6; D not certain. V shed 3 bases and J shed 10 bases, with 17 bases lying between them. The germline V gene encodes CDR1 SGHRS and CDR2 YFSETQ. The CDR3 sequence is 15 residues long. The CDR3 here is CASSSRPAEESPLHF. Written as DNA, the CDR3 is TGCGCCAGCAGCTCAAGACCGGCAGAGGAATCACCCCTCCACTTT. The whole variable domain, filled in from reference TRBV5-1 and TRBJ1-6, reads KAGVTQTPRYLIKTRGQQVTLSCSPISGHRSVSWYQQTPGQGLQFLFEYFSETQRNKGNFPGRFSGRQFSNSRSEMNVSTLELGDSALYLCASSSRPAEESPLHFGNGTRLTVT.

This clonotype was seen many times. The V and J genes are TRBV29-1 and TRBJ2-1; TRBD2 might be the D (5 bases). The germline V gene encodes CDR1 SQVTM and CDR2 ANQGSEA. V lost 1 base and J lost 9, with 13 bases in between. The length of the CDR3 is 13 residues. The CDR3 region is CSVEGVPRGEQFF. The CDR3 DNA reads as TGCAGCGTTGAAGGTGTCCCTCGGGGTGAGCAGTTCTTC.

The chain couples TRBV5-5 to TRBJ2-5, with TRBD2 identical over 11 bases. The CDR3 is 20 residues long. The ends lost 1 base at V and 7 bases at J; junction bases unmatched: 21. In germline, CDR1 is SGHKS, CDR2 YYEKEE (reference sequence). This chain's CDR3 is CASSLFLSSGGTRMLGTQYF. In nucleotides, the CDR3 is TGTGCCAGCAGCTTGTTTCTGTCTAGCGGGGGGACCCGGATGTTGGGGACCCAGTACTTC.

This clonotype was seen a few times. The rearrangement links TRBV29-1 to TRBJ2-3; D gene uncertain. Between the trimmed V and J ends, which lost 6 bases and 2 bases, there was a span of 12 bases. This CDR3 contains 13 residues. From germline, CDR1 is SQVTM and CDR2 ANQGSEA. The CDR3 DNA sequence: TGCAGCGTGGACCTTGGACCCACAGATACGCAGTATTTT. Amino acid sequence: CSVDLGPTDTQYF.

The chain couples TRBV7-2 to TRBJ2-4; D assignment may be TRBD1 or TRBD2 (6 bases each). CDR1 is SGHTA and CDR2 is FQGNSA in the germline V gene. Trimming removed 8 bases at V and 7 bases at J, with 12 bases between. The CDR3 length is 12 residues. CDR3 residues: CASQGTRNIQYF. CDR3 nucleotide sequence: TGTGCCAGCCAGGGGACTCGTAACATTCAGTACTTC.

This clonotype was detected ten times or more. The chain uses TRBV9 and TRBJ2-3; 8 positions agree with TRBD1. With V trimmed by 4 bases and J by 0 bases, 4 bases remained unmatched. CDR3 length equals 15 residues. Germline CDR1 reads SGDLS; CDR2 reads YYNGEE. The CDR3 nucleotides read TGTGCCAGCAGCCCCCGACAGGGGAGCACAGATACGCAGTATTTT. This gives the protein CASSPRQGSTDTQYF.

The chain recombines TRBV9 with TRBJ1-2; 7 positions match TRBD1. This CDR3 region has 15 residues. Trimming at V came to 3 bases and at J to 4 bases, leaving 9 bases not matched to a gene. Per the germline V gene, CDR1 is SGDLS and CDR2 is YYNGEE. The CDR3 spells CASSEGHDRVYGYTF. Here the CDR3 DNA reads TGTGCCAGCAGCGAGGGGCACGACAGGGTCTATGGCTACACCTTC.

This clonotype was observed a single time. This chain uses TRBV3-1 with TRBJ1-1; D is ambiguous. V lost 0 bases and J 1 base, leaving 6 bases between the germline ends. CDR1 and CDR2 (germline): LGHDT, YNNKEL (reference sequence). CDR3 length: 14 residues. The CDR3 protein is CASSQDGENTEAFF. The CDR3 DNA sequence: TGTGCCAGCAGCCAAGATGGGGAGAACACTGAAGCTTTCTTT.

The CDR3, as DNA: TGTGCCAGCAGTGAAGGGCAGGGGGCCAAAAACATTCAGTACTTC. Its protein product is CASSEGQGAKNIQYF. The chain employs TRBV2 and TRBJ2-4; D is possibly TRBD1 (6 bases). In germline, CDR1 is SNHLY, CDR2 FYNNEI. The CDR3 covers 15 residues. V was clipped by 1 base and J by 1 base, with 8 bases between them. Using reference TRBV2 and TRBJ2-4 for the parts outside the CDR3, the full variable domain is EPEVTQTPSHQVTQMGQEVILRCVPISNHLYFYWYRQILGQKVEFLVSFYNNEISEKSEIFDDQFSVERPDGSNFTLKIRSTKLEDSAMYFCASSEGQGAKNIQYFGAGTRLSVL.

J is TRBJ2-1 and V is TRBV6-6, with TRBD1 identical over 11 bases. This CDR3 has 17 residues. From germline, CDR1 is MNHNY and CDR2 SVGAGI (reference sequence). V trimming: 7 bases; J trimming: 3 bases; junction bases outside the gene matches: 11. The CDR3 DNA is TGTGCCAGCACCCACTCAGGCGGGACAGGGGGCTACAATGAGCAGTTCTTC. Translation: CASTHSGGTGGYNEQFF.

The chain combines TRBV5-1 with TRBJ2-1, with 7 bases aligning to TRBD1. The CDR3 totals 12 residues. Looked up from germline, CDR1 is SGHRS and CDR2 is YFSETQ. With V trimmed by 0 bases and J by 14 bases, 5 bases remained unmatched. The CDR3 reads CASSLGGGPEFF. The DNA of the CDR3 is TGCGCCAGCAGCTTGGGAGGGGGCCCGGAGTTCTTC.

This clonotype was picked up one time. The gene calls are TRBV6-2 or TRBV6-3 and TRBJ1-2, with 10 bases fitting TRBD1. Germline V gives CDR1 MNHEY, CDR2 SVGEGT. The CDR3 extends over 15 amino acids. V dropped 0 bases and J dropped 4; count of bases not matched to a gene: 2. CDR3 sequence reads: CASSYSTGGVYGYTF. CDR3 nucleotide sequence: TGTGCCAGCAGTTACTCGACAGGGGGCGTCTATGGCTACACCTTC.

This clonotype was recorded a few times. The chain carries TRBV24-1 and TRBJ2-4; TRBD1 matches 7 bases. The ends lost 4 bases at V and 4 bases at J; junction bases unmatched: 9. The CDR3 has 16 residues. Germline V gene data show CDR1 as KGHDR and CDR2 as SFDVKD. CDR3 DNA sequence: TGTGCCACCAGTGACCCCAGTAAGGGACAGAAAAACATTCAGTACTTC. Amino acids: CATSDPSKGQKNIQYF.

V and J are TRBV6-1 and TRBJ1-2; D is unresolved. Germline-derived CDR1 and CDR2 are MNHNS and SASEGT. CDR3 length equals 15 residues. The germline V and J ends were trimmed by 6 bases and 4 bases, with 18 bases remaining between them. The CDR3: CASSDIGGLSYGYTF. CDR3 nucleotides: TGTGCCAGCAGCGATATAGGCGGGTTGAGCTATGGCTACACCTTC.

The V gene is TRBV3-1, the J gene TRBJ2-5; D is perhaps TRBD1 (6 bases). The J call may not be correct, given that the DNA end is closer to TRBJ2-7. The CDR3 extends over 13 amino acids. The germline V gene encodes CDR1 LGHDT and CDR2 YNNKEL (reference sequence). CDR3 nucleotides: TGTGCCAGCAGCAACACAGGGCTCTACGAGCAGTACTTC. Translation gives CASSNTGLYEQYF.

This clonotype has only a few counts. The gene calls are TRBV12-3 or TRBV12-4 and TRBJ2-3; D is unclear. The V end lost 4 bases, the J end lost 0 bases, and 8 bases lay between the germline ends. CDR3 size: 14 residues. The CDR3 is CASSSTDSTDTQYF. CDR3 DNA: TGTGCCAGCAGTTCTACAGATAGCACAGATACGCAGTATTTT.

This clonotype was detected only a few times. The chain joins TRBV29-1 to TRBJ2-1; D tentatively reads TRBD1 or TRBD2 (5 bases each). The length of the CDR3 is 12 residues. V was shortened by 3 bases and J by 3 bases, with 6 bases between the two germline ends. The V gene's germline CDR1 is SQVTM and CDR2 ANQGSEA. In DNA, the CDR3 is TGCAGCGTTGAGAGGGGCTACAATGAGCAGTTCTTC. It specifies CSVERGYNEQFF.

A word on this clonotype: A junction boundary mismatches the germline segment, possibly from a read error. The chain employs TRBV5-8 and TRBJ2-1; perhaps TRBD2 as D (5 bases). In germline, CDR1 is SGHTS, CDR2 YDEGEE. The CDR3 is made up of 17 amino acids. CDR3 coding DNA: TGTGTCAGCAGCGACGGGGAGATCCTAGTGTCCTACAATGAGCAGTTCTTC. Translated: CVSSDGEILVSYNEQFF.

V is TRBV20-1 and J is TRBJ1-2; 8 bases agree with TRBD1. V shed 2 bases, J shed 0 bases, and the junction held 14 bases outside the gene matches. CDR1 and CDR2 from the germline V gene are DFQATT and SNEGSKA (reference sequence). The CDR3 is 18 amino acids. CDR3 protein: CSARFVRGRGMANYGYTF. Written as DNA, the CDR3 is TGCAGTGCTAGATTCGTCAGGGGGCGCGGAATGGCTAACTATGGCTACACCTTC.